This T cell receptor beta chain stems from a study of blood T cell repertoires in COVID-19. Study summary: Acute-phase and convalescent COVID-19 samples originated in the United States, Italy and Spain. T cells, B-cell-depleted T cells, or PBMCs supplied cDNA or gDNA.

Under the authors' procedure: Amplified reference gene primers provided the basis for estimating nucleated cell counts. This table comes from immunoSEQ multiplex PCR, and its TCRdb copy is limited to in-frame clones, with some not included. V and J calls and clone size are given by that table; D and trimming were obtained from the DNA. The table has 250,000 to 300,000 clones, under 90% seen once; the top ten hold under 2.5%. Germline CDR1 SQVTM, CDR2 ANQGSEA. V was clipped by 6 bases and J by 7 bases; unmatched bases: 7. The CDR3 spans 13 residues. The V and J genes are TRBV29-1 and TRBJ2-1, with 9 bases that match TRBD1. The sequenced sample consisted of peripheral blood. The source of this sequence is a man between 45 and 60 years old with acute or convalescent COVID-19. As DNA, the CDR3 is TGCAGCGTGGGGGACAGGGCCACGAATGAGCAGTTCTTC. Its translation: CSVGDRATNEQFF.